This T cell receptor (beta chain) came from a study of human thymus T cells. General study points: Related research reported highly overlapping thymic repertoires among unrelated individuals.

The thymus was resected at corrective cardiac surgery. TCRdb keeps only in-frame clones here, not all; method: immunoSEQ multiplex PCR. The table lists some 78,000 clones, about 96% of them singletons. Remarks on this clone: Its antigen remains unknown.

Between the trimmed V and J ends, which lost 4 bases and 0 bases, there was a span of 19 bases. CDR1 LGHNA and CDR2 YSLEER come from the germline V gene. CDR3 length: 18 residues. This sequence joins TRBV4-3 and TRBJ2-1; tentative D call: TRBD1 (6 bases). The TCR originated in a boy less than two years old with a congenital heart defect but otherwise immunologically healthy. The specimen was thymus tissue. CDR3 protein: CASSRGTGPPSSYNEQFF. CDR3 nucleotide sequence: TGCGCCAGCAGCCGGGGTACAGGGCCACCGAGCTCCTACAATGAGCAGTTCTTC.